A selection of T cell receptor beta chains follows, all from one sample in a study of T cells in Graves' hyperthyroidism and ophthalmopathy. Using its own MiXCR run on the multiplex PCR reads, TCRdb lists one record per CDR3 protein. The sample has 300,000 to 400,000 distinct CDR3 sequences, 18% seen once. Input material: blood. The source is a woman aged 45-59 years with Graves' hyperthyroidism. Each CDR3 is given with its conserved first and last residue. Each record gives: clone size, D gene, V gene, J gene, CDR3 DNA, CDR3 protein. D genes are given only for firm matches. Not all rows give a size; the values are once, few, many and, for expanded clones, a class.

abundance: few
d_gene: TRBD2
v_gene: TRBV20-1
j_gene: TRBJ2-5
CDR3nt: TGCAGTGCTAGAGTTGCGAGCGGGAGGGGCTACGAAGAAGAGACCCAGTACTTC
CDR3aa: CSARVASGRGYEEETQYF

abundance: NA
d_gene: TRBD2
v_gene: TRBV9
j_gene: TRBJ2-5
CDR3nt: TGTGCCAGCAGCGTAGGGCCCGGGGGAGGGCGTGGGGAGACCCAGTACTTC
CDR3aa: CASSVGPGGGRGETQYF

abundance: NA
d_gene: NA
v_gene: TRBV3-1
j_gene: TRBJ2-1
CDR3nt: TGTGCCAGCAGCCAAGAAGCGGCCTACAATGAGCAGTTCTTC
CDR3aa: CASSQEAAYNEQFF

abundance: many
d_gene: TRBD2
v_gene: TRBV20-1
j_gene: TRBJ2-5
CDR3nt: TGCAGTGCTAGAGCCCTCGGGCTAGCGGCAGGGGAGACCCAGTACTTC
CDR3aa: CSARALGLAAGETQYF

abundance: NA
d_gene: NA
v_gene: TRBV5-1
j_gene: TRBJ2-5
CDR3nt: TGCGCCAGCAGCGCACTAGCACGAGAGACCCAGTACTTC
CDR3aa: CASSALARETQYF

abundance: NA
d_gene: NA
v_gene: TRBV4-1
j_gene: TRBJ2-7
CDR3nt: TGCGCCAGCAGCCAAGGATCGGGACGGATCTACGAGCAGTACTTC
CDR3aa: CASSQGSGRIYEQYF

abundance: NA
d_gene: NA
v_gene: TRBV4-1
j_gene: TRBJ2-5
CDR3nt: TGCGCCAGCAGCCAATTTGAACTTCAAGAGACCCAGTACTTC
CDR3aa: CASSQFELQETQYF

abundance: many
d_gene: TRBD1
v_gene: TRBV7-6
j_gene: TRBJ1-5
CDR3nt: TGTGCCAGCAGCTCAACGGGACAGAAAAGCAATCAGCCCCAGCATTTT
CDR3aa: CASSSTGQKSNQPQHF

abundance: few
d_gene: NA
v_gene: TRBV6-1
j_gene: TRBJ2-7
CDR3nt: TGTGCCAGCAGTGAAAACAGGGCCTCCGAGCAGTACTTC
CDR3aa: CASSENRASEQYF

abundance: many
d_gene: NA
v_gene: TRBV12-3/TRBV12-4
j_gene: TRBJ1-2
CDR3nt: TGTGCCAGCAGTTTTGACGGGCACAGTAGGGGCTACACCTTC
CDR3aa: CASSFDGHSRGYTF

abundance: NA
d_gene: NA
v_gene: TRBV15
j_gene: TRBJ2-5
CDR3nt: TGTGCCACCAGCAGAGATCCGGGACAACTGTGGGAGACCCAGTACTTC
CDR3aa: CATSRDPGQLWETQYF

abundance: many
d_gene: TRBD1
v_gene: TRBV3-1
j_gene: TRBJ1-6
CDR3nt: TGTGCCAGCAGCCAAGGACAGGGTTTCGGCTCACCCCTCCACTTT
CDR3aa: CASSQGQGFGSPLHF

abundance: many
d_gene: NA
v_gene: TRBV20-1
j_gene: TRBJ1-5
CDR3nt: TGCAGTGCTAGAGATGATATCAGGGGAGGCAGTCAGCCCCAGCATTTT
CDR3aa: CSARDDIRGGSQPQHF

abundance: many
d_gene: TRBD1
v_gene: TRBV3-1
j_gene: TRBJ2-3
CDR3nt: TGTGCCAGCAGCCAAGAGGGACAGGGGGCCGTAGATACGCAGTATTTT
CDR3aa: CASSQEGQGAVDTQYF

abundance: few
d_gene: TRBD1
v_gene: TRBV30
j_gene: TRBJ2-3
CDR3nt: TGTGCCTGGAGTTTGACAGGGGCCGGCACAGATACGCAGTATTTT
CDR3aa: CAWSLTGAGTDTQYF

abundance: few
d_gene: NA
v_gene: TRBV29-1
j_gene: TRBJ2-2
CDR3nt: TGCAGCGTTCTAATGGCGAGCGGAGCTAACACCGGGGAGCTGTTTTTT
CDR3aa: CSVLMASGANTGELFF

abundance: few
d_gene: TRBD1
v_gene: TRBV10-2
j_gene: TRBJ1-1
CDR3nt: TGCGCCAGCAGTGATTGGACAGGGAAGGAGGACACTGAAGCTTTCTTT
CDR3aa: CASSDWTGKEDTEAFF

abundance: NA
d_gene: NA
v_gene: TRBV27
j_gene: TRBJ2-7
CDR3nt: TGTGCCAGCAGAACAGGGTCTCACGAGCAGTACTTC
CDR3aa: CASRTGSHEQYF

abundance: NA
d_gene: NA
v_gene: TRBV7-2
j_gene: TRBJ2-3
CDR3nt: TGTGCCAGCAGCTATCTCCGCACAGATACGCAGTATTTT
CDR3aa: CASSYLRTDTQYF

abundance: few
d_gene: TRBD2
v_gene: TRBV3-1
j_gene: TRBJ2-3
CDR3nt: TGTGCCAGCAGTCAATGGGTCCCGTCCGGGACTAGCGGGGGCACAGATACGCAGTATTTT
CDR3aa: CASSQWVPSGTSGGTDTQYF

abundance: once
d_gene: TRBD1
v_gene: TRBV5-8
j_gene: TRBJ2-2
CDR3nt: TGTGCCAGCAGCTTGGAGATATTGGGACAGGGAAACACCGGGGAGCTGTTTTTT
CDR3aa: CASSLEILGQGNTGELFF

abundance: NA
d_gene: TRBD1
v_gene: TRBV13
j_gene: TRBJ2-5
CDR3nt: TGTGCCAGCAGCCCCGGGGGACAGGGTCAAGAGACCCAGTACTTC
CDR3aa: CASSPGGQGQETQYF

abundance: NA
d_gene: NA
v_gene: TRBV3-1
j_gene: TRBJ2-2
CDR3nt: TGTGCCACCTCCGACTATTCGGGGTCGGGCACCGGGGAGCTGTTTTTT
CDR3aa: CATSDYSGSGTGELFF

abundance: few
d_gene: TRBD1
v_gene: TRBV5-1
j_gene: TRBJ1-2
CDR3nt: TGCGCCAGCAGCTGGGAAGGAGTCCCGGGACAGGACCTCTACACCTTC
CDR3aa: CASSWEGVPGQDLYTF

abundance: few
d_gene: NA
v_gene: TRBV11-2
j_gene: TRBJ2-1
CDR3nt: TGTGCCAGCAGCTTATGGACCCCGGGCAACTACAATGAGCAGTTCTTC
CDR3aa: CASSLWTPGNYNEQFF

abundance: many
d_gene: NA
v_gene: TRBV6-1
j_gene: TRBJ1-1
CDR3nt: TGTGCCAGCTGGGCGTCGGGGAACACTGAAGCTTTCTTT
CDR3aa: CASWASGNTEAFF

abundance: many
d_gene: NA
v_gene: TRBV5-1
j_gene: TRBJ2-2
CDR3nt: TGCGCCAGCAGCTTGGGGGCCCACGGCACCGGGGAGCTGTTTTTT
CDR3aa: CASSLGAHGTGELFF

abundance: NA
d_gene: NA
v_gene: TRBV4-1
j_gene: TRBJ2-5
CDR3nt: TGCGCCAGCAGCCGGGAGGGGGGGAAAGAGACCCAGTACTTC
CDR3aa: CASSREGGKETQYF

abundance: NA
d_gene: NA
v_gene: TRBV6-1
j_gene: TRBJ1-5
CDR3nt: TGTGCCAGCCGGGACTACAATCAGCCCCAGCATTTT
CDR3aa: CASRDYNQPQHF

abundance: few
d_gene: NA
v_gene: TRBV20-1
j_gene: TRBJ1-6
CDR3nt: TGCAGTGCTAAAGTAGACAGCTCCTATAATTCACCCCTCCACTTT
CDR3aa: CSAKVDSSYNSPLHF

abundance: few
d_gene: TRBD2
v_gene: TRBV30
j_gene: TRBJ2-3
CDR3nt: TGTGCCTGGAGTGTGGCGGGAGGGGTAGATACGCAGTATTTT
CDR3aa: CAWSVAGGVDTQYF

abundance: few
d_gene: NA
v_gene: TRBV12-3/TRBV12-4
j_gene: TRBJ2-5
CDR3nt: TGTGCCAGCAGTCGTATGAGTGGGGAGACCCAGTACTTC
CDR3aa: CASSRMSGETQYF

abundance: many
d_gene: NA
v_gene: TRBV2
j_gene: TRBJ1-6
CDR3nt: TGTGCCAGCAGCCTACAGGGTGGGTCACCCCTCCACTTT
CDR3aa: CASSLQGGSPLHF

abundance: many
d_gene: TRBD1
v_gene: TRBV2
j_gene: TRBJ1-1
CDR3nt: TGTGCCAGCACGAGTCAGGGGGCGTACACTGAAGCTTTCTTT
CDR3aa: CASTSQGAYTEAFF

abundance: NA
d_gene: TRBD2
v_gene: TRBV13
j_gene: TRBJ2-5
CDR3nt: TGTGCCAGCAGCGCGGGACTAGCAGGAGAGACCCAGTACTTC
CDR3aa: CASSAGLAGETQYF

abundance: NA
d_gene: TRBD1
v_gene: TRBV5-5
j_gene: TRBJ2-3
CDR3nt: TGTGCCAGCAGCTTTGAAGGACAGGGCACAGATACGCAGTATTTT
CDR3aa: CASSFEGQGTDTQYF

abundance: NA
d_gene: TRBD1
v_gene: TRBV28
j_gene: TRBJ2-5
CDR3nt: TGTGCCAGCAGTGGGGGACAGGGGATAGAGACCCAGTACTTC
CDR3aa: CASSGGQGIETQYF

abundance: NA
d_gene: TRBD1
v_gene: TRBV20-1
j_gene: TRBJ1-5
CDR3nt: TGCAGTGCCCGACAGGGGGCCTGGGGCAATCAGCCCCAGCATTTT
CDR3aa: CSARQGAWGNQPQHF

abundance: few
d_gene: TRBD1
v_gene: TRBV20-1
j_gene: TRBJ2-3
CDR3nt: TGCAGCCTACAGGGGGCGCGAATCGAAACGCAGTATTTT
CDR3aa: CSLQGARIETQYF

abundance: NA
d_gene: NA
v_gene: TRBV20-1
j_gene: TRBJ1-5
CDR3nt: TGCAGTGCTAGGGGAGGGGGGGGTTGGAGCAATCAGCCCCAGCATTTT
CDR3aa: CSARGGGGWSNQPQHF

abundance: many
d_gene: NA
v_gene: TRBV9
j_gene: TRBJ2-5
CDR3nt: TGTGCCAGCAGCGTAGGCGGGCGGGAGACCCAGTACTTC
CDR3aa: CASSVGGRETQYF

abundance: many
d_gene: TRBD1
v_gene: TRBV2
j_gene: TRBJ1-1
CDR3nt: TGTGCCAGCAGTGCGGACAGGATGAACACTGAAGCTTTCTTT
CDR3aa: CASSADRMNTEAFF

abundance: NA
d_gene: NA
v_gene: TRBV25-1
j_gene: TRBJ1-6
CDR3nt: TGTGCCAGCAGTGAAGCGGGTAATTCATCCCTCCACTTT
CDR3aa: CASSEAGNSSLHF

abundance: few
d_gene: TRBD1
v_gene: TRBV19
j_gene: TRBJ1-4
CDR3nt: TGTGCCAGTAGTCCGCCGGGACAGGGTAATGAAAAACTGTTTTTT
CDR3aa: CASSPPGQGNEKLFF